This entry concerns a single TCR beta chain. Its specific antigen is unknown. The sample holds no much larger clone one base away, and base qualities are not on file. From a lookup of the germline V gene, CDR1 and CDR2 are SGHVS and FQNEAQ. Trimming costs V 1 base and J 2 bases, and their ends lie 9 bases apart. The CDR3 numbers 15 residues from cysteine through phenylalanine. Only the CDR3 region is kept as DNA, spanning 45 bases read in frame from base 1. The data originate from a study of follicular helper T cells after annual influenza vaccination (dated by TCRdb to about 2017). Concerning the study at large: After each seasonal influenza vaccination, blood was collected on days 0, 7 and 28. Some subjects were followed across successive annual vaccinations spanning the 2013-2014, 2014-2015 and 2015-2016 seasons to study recall of cTfh clones. One week after vaccination, a second recruited cohort of eleven to twelve subjects (Table S1) displayed a similar ICOS+CD38+ cTfh response. Multi-year samples were available for six subjects, with four spanning two vaccination seasons and two spanning three seasons. Samples from 2013-2014 were cryopreserved, whereas samples from about 2015 were processed immediately after collection.

This specimen's time point label, per the study, means: 2013-2014 season, 7 days after vaccination. Seasonal inactivated influenza vaccine (Fluvarix) was administered to adults, and sorted blood CD4 subsets were tracked by TCRB sequencing before and after vaccination. To be eligible, subjects had to live in the community and must not have received influenza vaccine in the previous 6 months. Subjects were excluded for influenza vaccine contraindications, substance abuse, HIV/AIDS, active malignancy, immunomodulatory medication, or active illness such as respiratory infection. Per time point, between about 40 and 110 mL of blood was sampled. Either Ficoll-Paque PLUS or SepMate separation was used to isolate PBMC. CXCR5- memory CD4 T cells were sorted as a comparison non-Tfh subset. Before DNA extraction, cell subsets were sorted from PBMC on a BD FACS Aria. Here is what the overall study found, with its caveats: Productive TCRB sequences were recovered from only roughly 8.5-23% of analyzed cells, so rare clonotypes could not be sampled. ICOS+CD38+ cTfh clonality correlated with the frequency of that population, and its change correlated with the change in circulating plasmablast frequency. Successive annual vaccinations recalled a recurring oligoclonal ICOS+CD38+ cTfh response that included tetramer and AIM influenza-specific clonotypes. In evaluating whether influenza clones were enriched, the possibility that the far larger non-cTfh compartments were undersampled could not be ruled out. Day 7 ICOS+CD38+ clones were most often found later in ICOS-CD38- cTfh, suggesting that subset may serve as a memory reservoir.

The method was the immunoSEQ multiplex PCR assay. Adaptive Biotechnologies handled the TCRB amplification, library preparation, sequencing and preliminary bioinformatics at Survey level resolution. Per the authors' processing: Clonality was computed in R as 1 minus normalized Shannon entropy; the Gini index was calculated with the R package ineq. The overlap score was defined as the summed counts of shared sequences divided by the total counts of all sequences in both compared samples. Significance of shared clonotypes was assessed by Fisher's exact test, with a theoretical repertoire of 10^7 TCRB sequences assumed. Held by TCRdb, this immuneACCESS table contains in-frame sequences only and omits some clones. Under half of the omission traces to an unresolved V gene where checked; the cause of the rest is unknown. For V, J and clone size, that table is used; D and trimming come from the DNA. For this sample the table gives about 9,900 clones, of which around 82% were detected only once. Clones ranked in the top ten supply 0.55% to 0.6% of the sample.

This clonotype was obtained from an adult who received the influenza vaccine. The chain is assembled from TRBV7-8 and TRBJ1-3, and possibly TRBD1, on 6 matching bases. The specimen was CXCR5- memory CD4+ T cells sorted from blood, collected 7 days after influenza vaccination. In light of the paper, this sample's cell subset or site label describes: CXCR5- memory CD4 T cells. The CDR3 here reads CASSLEWGPGNTIYF. The DNA sequence reads TGTGCCAGCAGCTTAGAATGGGGGCCTGGAAACACCATATATTTT.